The 10 T cell receptor beta chains presented below share a single source sample, sequenced in a study of CXCR3-negative and CXCR3-positive naive CD8 T cells. The libraries of TRB cDNA were constructed through 5' RACE using UMI labels. Reprocessing the 5' RACE reads, TCRdb reports a single entry for every CDR3 protein and omits DNA. Here the sample table reports under 85,000 distinct CDR3 sequences. The sequenced sample was naive CXCR3- CD8+ T cells from blood. Sample subset: CD45RO-CCR7+CD27+CD95- naive CD8+ T cells lacking CXCR3 (TNR3-). These TCRs come from a human donor in good health. Some clones in this sample may be carry-over from other donors' samples.

The rearrangement links TRBV12-3 or TRBV12-4 to TRBJ1-1; TCRdb picks TRBD1, but there is no DNA to check that call. The CDR3 is 15 residues long. The CDR3 loop reads CASSPHGGDSNEAFF.

The gene calls are TRBV6-2 or TRBV6-3 and TRBJ2-5; TCRdb selects TRBD1, and the lack of DNA leaves this call unchecked. This CDR3 has 16 amino acids. Germline V gene sequence: CDR1 MNHEY, CDR2 SVGEGT. CDR3 region: CASSYPLRAYPETQYF.

This rearrangement joins TRBV7-9 to TRBJ2-2. The V gene's germline CDR1 is SEHNR and CDR2 FQNEAQ (reference sequence). The length of the CDR3 is 18 residues. CDR3: CASSLVDPGPVLRGELFF.

The V gene is TRBV21-1, the J gene TRBJ2-5; TCRdb proposes TRBD1, but this gene call is untestable without DNA. TRBV21-1 has pseudogene status. The CDR3 has 15 amino acids. CDR3 sequence: CASSSHRGLQETQYF.

The chain links TRBV19 to TRBJ2-1. Germline CDR1 LNHDA, CDR2 SQIVND (reference sequence). The CDR3 sequence is 15 residues long. The CDR3 spells CASKERVSSYNEQFF.

CDR3 amino acids: CSVLGLAGGETQYF. The rearrangement uses TRBV29-1 and TRBJ2-5; TCRdb's D gene call, TRBD2, goes unchecked for lack of DNA. The germline V gene has CDR1 SQVTM and CDR2 ANQGSEA. The CDR3 loop spans 14 amino acids.

The chain combines TRBV2 with TRBJ2-3; checking the TCRdb D call of TRBD2 is not possible without DNA. The CDR3 contains 12 residues. Germline loops: CDR1 SNHLY, CDR2 FYNNEI. CDR3 loop: CASFKDLHTQYF.

This chain connects TRBV7-2 to TRBJ2-3. The CDR3 runs to 11 residues. CDR1 and CDR2 (germline): SGHTA, FQGNSA. The CDR3 protein is CASSYSAPQYF.

This sequence joins TRBV28 and TRBJ2-4; TCRdb selects TRBD1, and the lack of DNA leaves this call unchecked. Germline CDR1 and CDR2: MDHEN and SYDVKM. This CDR3 has 12 residues. The CDR3 here is CASSLNDRAQYF.

CDR3 in amino acids: CSAEETSSTEAFF. The chain uses TRBV20-1 and TRBJ1-1. The CDR3 has 13 residues. Looked up from germline, CDR1 is DFQATT and CDR2 is SNEGSKA (reference sequence).